This T cell receptor beta chain was captured in a study of T cells in localized non-small cell lung cancer. This clone is medium-sized by share. The CDR3 extends over 14 amino acids. V lost 3 bases and J lost 5, with 11 bases in between. The germline gives CDR1 SGHNT, CDR2 YENEEA. Neighbouring lung, lacking atypia, was collected no less than 2 cm away from the tumor margin. Only in-frame clones appear in the TCRdb table, and some are missing; sequencing was by immunoSEQ multiplex PCR. There are over a thousand clones in the sample; approximately 21% occur only once, and 20% lies in the top ten. This sample comprised normal lung tissue next to the tumor, obtained before any cancer treatment. The source is a female donor of 60 years or more with stage II squamous cell lung carcinoma. The chain joins TRBV11-3 to TRBJ2-1, with a weak D call TRBD2 (5 bases). The CDR3 spells CASSLGSGDNEQFF. The CDR3 bases are TGTGCCAGCAGCTTGGGCTCCGGGGACAATGAGCAGTTCTTC.